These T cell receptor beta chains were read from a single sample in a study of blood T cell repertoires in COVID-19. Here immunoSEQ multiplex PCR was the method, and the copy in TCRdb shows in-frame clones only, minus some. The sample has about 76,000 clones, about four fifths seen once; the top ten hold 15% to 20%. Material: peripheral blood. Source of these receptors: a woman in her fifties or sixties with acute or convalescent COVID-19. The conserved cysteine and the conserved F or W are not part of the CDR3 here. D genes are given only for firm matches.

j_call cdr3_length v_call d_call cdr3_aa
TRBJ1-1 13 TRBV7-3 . ASSLLSLMNTEAF
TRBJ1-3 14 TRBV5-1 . ASSPQSTGVGNTIY
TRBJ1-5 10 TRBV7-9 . ASSEGRQPQH
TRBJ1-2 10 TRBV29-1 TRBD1 SVRDRGYGYT
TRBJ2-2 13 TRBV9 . ASSVGGVNTGELF
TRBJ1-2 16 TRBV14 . ASSHAPTTAHSNYGYT
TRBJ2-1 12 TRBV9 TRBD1 ASSPRTGVNEQF
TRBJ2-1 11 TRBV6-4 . ASSTGAYNEQF
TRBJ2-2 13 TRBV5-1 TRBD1 ASSQTGWNTGELF
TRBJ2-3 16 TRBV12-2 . ASRLLPQAGGPADTQY
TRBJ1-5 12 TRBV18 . ASSLQGTDQPQH
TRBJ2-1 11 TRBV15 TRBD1 ATSRADRVVQF
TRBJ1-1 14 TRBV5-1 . ASSEGSILRGVEAF